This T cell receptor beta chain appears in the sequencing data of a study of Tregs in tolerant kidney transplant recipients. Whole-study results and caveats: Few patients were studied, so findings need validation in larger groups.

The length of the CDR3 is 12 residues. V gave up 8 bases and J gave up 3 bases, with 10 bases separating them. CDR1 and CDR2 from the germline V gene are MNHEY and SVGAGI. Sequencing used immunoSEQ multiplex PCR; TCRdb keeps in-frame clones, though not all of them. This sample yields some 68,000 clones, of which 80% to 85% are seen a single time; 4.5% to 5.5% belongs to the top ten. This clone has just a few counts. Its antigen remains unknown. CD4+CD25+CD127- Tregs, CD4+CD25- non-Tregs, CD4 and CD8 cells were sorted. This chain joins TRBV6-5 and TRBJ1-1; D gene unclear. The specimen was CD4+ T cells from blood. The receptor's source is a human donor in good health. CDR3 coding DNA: TGTGCCAGCGGTACGTGGGACACTGAAGCTTTCTTT. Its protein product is CASGTWDTEAFF.